The clone carrying this TCR beta chain has a handful of counts. Repertoires were generated with immunoSEQ multiplex PCR, while TCRdb's copy carries only in-frame clones and drops some. The sample lists tens of thousands of clones, roughly 78% occurring once. The data derive from a study of blood T cell repertoires in COVID-19. Germline CDR1 and CDR2: SGHRS and YFSETQ. Unmatched junction bases numbered 4, after V lost 4 bases and J lost 1 base. There are 15 residues in the CDR3. The sequence was obtained from a woman at least 80 years old with acute or convalescent COVID-19. Sequencing was done on a sample of peripheral blood. The chain has TRBV5-1 and TRBJ2-5; 10 bases fit TRBD2. The CDR3 here is CASSLTSGVQETQYF. DNA of the CDR3: TGCGCCAGCAGCCTAACTAGCGGGGTCCAAGAGACCCAGTACTTC.